This TCR beta chain was obtained from a study of identical twins. This clonotype was counted ten times or more. The cDNA had a unique molecular identifier and a template-switch universal primer site. Each CDR3 protein gets one entry after TCRdb re-called the 5' RACE reads with MiXCR. The table records about 660,000 distinct CDR3 sequences, over 8.5% of them present only once. The CDR3 consists of 13 residues. From germline, CDR1 is SQVTM and CDR2 ANQGSEA. Trimming removed 7 bases from V and 0 bases from J, with 13 bases in between. The data also belong to a second study, concerning yellow fever vaccine responses in identical twins.

The chain uses TRBV29-1 and TRBJ2-7; possibly TRBD1 or TRBD2 for D (5 bases each). The sample taken for sequencing was PBMCs. The sequence derives from a woman aged 18 to 35 in good health. The CDR3 nucleotides are TGCAGCGCGAGGGACGGAAGCTCCTACGAGCAGTACTTC. Its translation: CSARDGSSYEQYF.